Below, one TCR beta chain is given with its context. The germline V and J ends were trimmed by 7 bases and 0 bases, with 19 bases remaining between them. CDR3 length: 17 residues. Germline CDR1 LNHDA, CDR2 SQIVND (reference sequence). The data belong to a study of T cell changes during pregnancy in multiple sclerosis. The table came from immunoSEQ multiplex PCR; TCRdb's copy has only in-frame clones and leaves some out. The data contain tens of thousands of clones, approximately 90% of them singletons. The gene calls are TRBV19 and TRBJ1-3, with D unclear. Sequencing was performed on peripheral blood, taken in the second trimester of pregnancy. This clonotype was obtained from a female donor in good health, enrolled as a control in a pregnancy study. In DNA form, the CDR3 reads TGTGCCAGTAACACAGTCCTGGGCCCCAGCTCTGGAAACACCATATATTTT. This translates into CASNTVLGPSSGNTIYF.